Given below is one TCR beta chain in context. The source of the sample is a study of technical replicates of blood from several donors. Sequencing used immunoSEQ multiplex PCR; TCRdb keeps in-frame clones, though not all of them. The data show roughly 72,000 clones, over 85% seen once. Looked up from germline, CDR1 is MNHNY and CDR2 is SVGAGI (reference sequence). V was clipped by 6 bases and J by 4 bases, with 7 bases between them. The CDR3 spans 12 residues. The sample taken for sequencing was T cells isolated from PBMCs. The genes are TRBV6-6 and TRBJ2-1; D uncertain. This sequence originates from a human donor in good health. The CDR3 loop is CASSRNYNEQFF. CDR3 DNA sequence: TGTGCCAGCAGCAGAAATTACAATGAGCAGTTCTTC.